Shown below are 16 T cell receptor beta chains from a single sample sequenced in a study of breast tumors, draining lymph nodes, adjacent tissues. Breast cancer patients provided tissue from their axillary draining lymph nodes. TCRdb independently ran MiXCR on the multiplex PCR reads; one entry per CDR3 protein. Here the sample spans nearly 200,000 distinct CDR3 sequences, roughly 31% being singletons. Sequencing input: axillary lymph node tissue. The receptors were sampled from a female donor with breast cancer. Some clones in this sample may be carry-over from other donors' samples.

This clonotype was detected a few times. This chain joins TRBV6-1 and TRBJ2-7, with a possible D match to TRBD1 (6 bases). The V end was cut by 6 bases, the J end by 5 bases, with 20 bases between. Germline V CDR1 and CDR2: MNHNS, SASEGT. CDR3 size: 15 residues. In nucleotides, the CDR3 is TGTGCCAGCAGGTTACAGGGCTCTGTCCCCGACGAGCAGTACTTC. Amino acid sequence: CASRLQGSVPDEQYF.

CDR3 DNA: TGCAGTGCCTCGACAGCACTGAACACTGAAGCTTTCTTT. Translated: CSASTALNTEAFF. The chain links TRBV20-1 to TRBJ1-1; the D gene is possibly TRBD1 (5 bases). The germline V and J ends were trimmed by 6 bases and 0 bases, with 11 bases remaining between them. This CDR3 region has 13 residues. The germline V gene encodes CDR1 DFQATT and CDR2 SNEGSKA (reference sequence).

The chain combines TRBV6-5 with TRBJ2-7; D could derive from TRBD1 or TRBD2 (5 bases each). In germline, CDR1 is MNHEY, CDR2 SVGAGI. Trimming took 7 bases from V and 0 from J, leaving 16 bases between them. This CDR3 has 15 amino acids. The CDR3 protein is CASNHNGDRSYEQYF. As DNA, the CDR3 is TGTGCCAGCAATCACAACGGGGACCGCTCCTACGAGCAGTACTTC.

The J gene is TRBJ1-1, the V gene TRBV20-1; 12 nucleotides agree with TRBD1. Germline V lookup: CDR1 DFQATT, CDR2 SNEGSKA (reference sequence). The CDR3 is made up of 17 amino acids. V was clipped by 0 bases and J by 0 bases; unmatched bases: 5. The CDR3 reads CSARDRGTGGMNTEAFF. In DNA, the CDR3 is TGCAGTGCTAGAGATCGGGGGACAGGGGGCATGAACACTGAAGCTTTCTTT.

Note on this clonotype: Possible read error: a much larger clone is one base away. The rearrangement links TRBV18 to TRBJ2-7; D tentatively reads TRBD1 or TRBD2 (5 bases each). Per the germline V gene, CDR1 is KGHSH and CDR2 is LQKENI. Trimming stripped 4 bases from V and 9 bases from J, with 16 bases between. This CDR3 has 13 residues. CDR3: CASSLAGTSGQYF. DNA of the CDR3: TGTGCCAGCTCACTGGCCGGGACCTCCGGGCAGTACTTC.

This clonotype was observed at least ten times. V usage is TRBV20-1 and J usage is TRBJ2-2, with D possibly being TRBD2 (5 bases). Trimming left V 2 bases short and J 1 base short, with 14 bases between. This CDR3 is 16 amino acids long. Germline CDR1 and CDR2: DFQATT and SNEGSKA (reference sequence). CDR3 coding DNA: TGCAGTGCTAGACCGCCCAGCGGTCAGAACACCGGGGAGCTGTTTTTT. Translating it yields CSARPPSGQNTGELFF.

This clonotype came up many times. The genes are TRBV7-2 and TRBJ2-3, with TRBD2 as a possible D gene (6 bases). The CDR3 contains 13 residues. Germline CDR1 SGHTA, CDR2 FQGNSA. Trimming took 7 bases from V and 8 from J, leaving 16 bases between them. CDR3 amino acids: CASTRERDGTQYF. CDR3 in DNA: TGTGCCAGCACCCGGGAGAGGGACGGTACGCAGTATTTT.

As regards this clonotype: This CDR3 is missing its conserved last phenylalanine or tryptophan, likely due to a read error. Because the CDR3's place on the DNA is in doubt, the DNA is left out and the CDR3 is given as listed by TCRdb. V is TRBV20-1 and J is TRBJ1-5. The CDR3 spans 11 amino acids, including both terminal residues. Germline lookup yields CDR1 DFQATT and CDR2 SNEGSKA (reference sequence). Here the CDR3 reads CSARDLRTSGS.

V is TRBV7-2 and J is TRBJ2-5; D may be TRBD2 (5 bases). This CDR3 has 15 residues. Germline V CDR1 and CDR2: SGHTA, FQGNSA. V was trimmed by 3 bases and J by 1 base, leaving 12 bases between them. For the CDR3, the DNA is TGTGCCAGCAGCTTGATGCCGGGGTTCCAAGAGACCCAGTACTTC. Its translation is CASSLMPGFQETQYF.

This clonotype occurred many times. This may be a read error, as it is one base from a much larger clone. The CDR3 protein is CSAPTGHYGSTF. The DNA for the CDR3 is TGCAGTGCCCCGACAGGCCACTATGGCTCCACCTTC. V usage is TRBV20-1 and J usage is TRBJ1-2; tentatively, D is TRBD1 (6 bases). The CDR3 is 12 amino acids. Germline CDR1 and CDR2: DFQATT and SNEGSKA (reference sequence).

In this sample, this clonotype turned up many times. The V call is TRBV19, the J call TRBJ2-5; 10 positions agree with TRBD2. CDR3 size: 16 residues. The ends lost 5 bases at V and 4 bases at J; junction bases unmatched: 10. CDR1 LNHDA and CDR2 SQIVND come from the germline V gene (reference sequence). In DNA form, the CDR3 reads TGTGCCAGTAGTTCCCCCCAGGTAGCGGGAGGAGAGACCCAGTACTTC. Residues: CASSSPQVAGGETQYF.

The rearrangement uses TRBV7-4 and TRBJ1-6, with 9 bases aligning to TRBD1. The CDR3 covers 15 residues. Trimming cost V 10 bases and J 11 bases; bases outside gene matches: 15. Germline CDR1 and CDR2: SGHVT and SQSDAQ. CDR3 sequence: CAISGGGQGRPPLHF. Written as DNA, the CDR3 is TGTGCCATCAGTGGGGGCGGACAGGGGAGGCCACCCCTCCACTTT.

This clonotype was observed many times. The chain combines TRBV20-1 with TRBJ2-5, with D possibly TRBD1 on 6 matching bases. V gave up 5 bases and J gave up 4 bases, with 20 bases separating them. The CDR3 spans 15 residues. The germline gives CDR1 DFQATT, CDR2 SNEGSKA (reference sequence). The CDR3 is CSAYETGNPTETQYF. In nucleotides, the CDR3 is TGCAGTGCTTATGAGACAGGAAATCCAACAGAGACCCAGTACTTC.

This clonotype has only a few counts. V and J are TRBV5-4 and TRBJ2-3, with TRBD2 matching over 8 bases. Germline values: CDR1 SGHNT, CDR2 YYREEE (reference sequence). The CDR3 loop spans 15 amino acids. After removal of 0 bases from V and 6 bases from J, the junction contained 6 bases not matched to a gene. The CDR3 nucleotides read TGTGCCAGCAGCTTGGGAGCGGGAGAGCATGATACGCAGTATTTT. This gives the protein CASSLGAGEHDTQYF.

At least ten counts were recorded for this clonotype. The V call is TRBV12-3 or TRBV12-4, the J call TRBJ1-5; D uncertain. The V end lost 8 bases, the J end lost 3 bases, and 17 bases lay between the germline ends. The CDR3 sequence is 15 residues long. The CDR3 sequence is CASRIGGSDNQPQHF. The CDR3 region has the DNA TGTGCCAGCCGCATTGGTGGGTCCGACAATCAGCCCCAGCATTTT.

This clonotype occurred many times. The chain links TRBV18 to TRBJ2-5; D remains unclear. CDR1 is KGHSH, CDR2 LQKENI, per germline. CDR3 length equals 13 residues. Trimming removed 6 bases from V and 5 bases from J, with 13 bases in between. CDR3 coding DNA: TGTGCCAGCTCCCCGTACGTTATTGAGACCCAGTACTTC. The encoded protein is CASSPYVIETQYF.